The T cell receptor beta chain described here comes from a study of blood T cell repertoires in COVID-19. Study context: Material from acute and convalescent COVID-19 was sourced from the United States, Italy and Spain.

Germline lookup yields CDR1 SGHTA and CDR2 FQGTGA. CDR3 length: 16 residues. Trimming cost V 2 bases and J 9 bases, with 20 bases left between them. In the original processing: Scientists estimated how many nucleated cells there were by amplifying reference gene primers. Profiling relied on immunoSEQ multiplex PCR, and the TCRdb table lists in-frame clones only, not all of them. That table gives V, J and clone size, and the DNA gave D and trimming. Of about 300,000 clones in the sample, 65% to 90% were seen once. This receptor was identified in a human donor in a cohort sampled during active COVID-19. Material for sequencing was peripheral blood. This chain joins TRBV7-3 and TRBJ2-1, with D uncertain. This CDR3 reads CASSLASGSGKREQFF. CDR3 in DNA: TGTGCCAGCAGCTTAGCGAGTGGGTCGGGTAAGCGTGAGCAGTTCTTC.